This T cell receptor (beta chain) was documented in a study of cytomegalovirus exposure and HLA in healthy donors. Study details: The 130 or so validation repertoires were reported in a later analysis to have been generated on the same platform as the 500 to 700 first-cohort repertoires. Study results and caveats: Per published reports, the classifier diagnosed cytomegalovirus status with high specificity and sensitivity. First-cohort TCR clusters were later found to tend to co-occur in the 120 or so validation repertoires.

As regards this clone: The antigen is undetermined.

CDR1 and CDR2 (germline): SGHVS, FQNEAQ. CDR3 length: 15 residues. V lost 2 bases to trimming and J lost 6 bases, with 14 bases between them. TCRdb's copy holds only in-frame clones and misses some; the assay was immunoSEQ multiplex PCR. This table has 200,000 or so clones, approximately 80% appearing once. The donors were part of the approximately 130-subject validation cohort, which stood apart from the roughly 700-subject first cohort. The V and J genes are TRBV7-8 and TRBJ1-5, with D perhaps TRBD1 (5 bases). This TCR derives from a man aged 18 to 35 in good health and CMV-seropositive. Sequencing was done on a sample of PBMCs. The CDR3 DNA reads TGTGCCAGCAGCTTAAAGCGGGCGGGGCGTCAGCCCCAGCATTTT. Protein sequence: CASSLKRAGRQPQHF.